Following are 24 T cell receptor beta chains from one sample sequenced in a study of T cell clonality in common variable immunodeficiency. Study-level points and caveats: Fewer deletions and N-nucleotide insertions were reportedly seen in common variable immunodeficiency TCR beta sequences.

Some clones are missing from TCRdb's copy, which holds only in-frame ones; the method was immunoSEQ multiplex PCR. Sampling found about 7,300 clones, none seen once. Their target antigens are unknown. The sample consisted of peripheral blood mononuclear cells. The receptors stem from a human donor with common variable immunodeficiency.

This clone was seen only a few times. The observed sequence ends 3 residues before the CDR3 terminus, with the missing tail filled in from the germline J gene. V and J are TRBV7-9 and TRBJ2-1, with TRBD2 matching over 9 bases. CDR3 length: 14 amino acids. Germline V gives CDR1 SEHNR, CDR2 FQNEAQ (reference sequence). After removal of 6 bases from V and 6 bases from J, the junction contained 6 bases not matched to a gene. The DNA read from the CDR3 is TGTGCCAGCAGAAGGGCTAGCGGGATCAATGAG. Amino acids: CASRRASGINE. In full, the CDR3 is CASRRASGINEQFF.

The CDR3 spells CASSSQGLGPYGYTF. CDR3 bases read: TGTGCCAGCAGCTCGCAGGGGCTAGGACCCTATGGC. This rearrangement joins TRBV7-2 to TRBJ1-2; tentative D call: TRBD1 (6 bases). Read data end 3 residues before the CDR3 end; the end is taken from the germline J gene. This CDR3 has 15 amino acids. With 4 bases removed from V and 4 bases from J, the gap between germline ends came to 16 bases. CDR1 and CDR2 (germline): SGHTA, FQGNSA.

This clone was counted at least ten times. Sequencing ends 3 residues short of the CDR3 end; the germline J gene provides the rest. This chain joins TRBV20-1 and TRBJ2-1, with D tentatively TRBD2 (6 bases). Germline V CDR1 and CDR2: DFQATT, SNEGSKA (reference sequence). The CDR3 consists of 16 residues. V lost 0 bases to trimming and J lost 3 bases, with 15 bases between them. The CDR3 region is CSARELLLGGYNEQFF. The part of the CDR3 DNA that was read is TGCAGTGCTAGAGAGTTATTATTGGGGGGCTACAATGAG.

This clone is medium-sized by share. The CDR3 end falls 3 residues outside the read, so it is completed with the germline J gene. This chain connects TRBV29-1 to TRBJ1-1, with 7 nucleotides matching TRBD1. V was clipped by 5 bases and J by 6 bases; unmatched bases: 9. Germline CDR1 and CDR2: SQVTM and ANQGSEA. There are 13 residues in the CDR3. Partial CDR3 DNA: TGCAGCGTTCGTGAGACAGGGTGGTCTGAA. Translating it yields CSVRETGWSE. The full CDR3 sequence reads CSVRETGWSEAFF.

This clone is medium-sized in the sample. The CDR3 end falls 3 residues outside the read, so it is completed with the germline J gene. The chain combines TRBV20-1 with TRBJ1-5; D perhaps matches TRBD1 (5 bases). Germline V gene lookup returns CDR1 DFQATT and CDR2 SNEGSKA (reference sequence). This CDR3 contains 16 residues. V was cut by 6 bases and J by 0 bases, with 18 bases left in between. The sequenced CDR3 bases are TGCAGTGCCGTAAAAGGAGGGGCCTTTAGCAATCAGCCC. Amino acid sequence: CSAVKGGAFSNQP. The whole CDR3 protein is CSAVKGGAFSNQPQHF.

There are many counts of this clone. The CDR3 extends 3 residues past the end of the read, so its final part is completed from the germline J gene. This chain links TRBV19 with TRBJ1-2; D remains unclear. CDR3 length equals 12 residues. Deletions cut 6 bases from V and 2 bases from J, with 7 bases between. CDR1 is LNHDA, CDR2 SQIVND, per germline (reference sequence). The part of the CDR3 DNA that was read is TGTGCCAGTAGCCCAAGGAACTATGGC. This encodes CASSPRNYG. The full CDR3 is CASSPRNYGYTF.

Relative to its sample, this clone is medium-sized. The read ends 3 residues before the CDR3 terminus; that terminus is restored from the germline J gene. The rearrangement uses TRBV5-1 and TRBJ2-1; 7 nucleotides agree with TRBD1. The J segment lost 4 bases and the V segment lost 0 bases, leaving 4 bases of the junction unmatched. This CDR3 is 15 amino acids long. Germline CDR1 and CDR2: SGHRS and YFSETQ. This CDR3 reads CASSLGGQDYNEQFF. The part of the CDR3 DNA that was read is TGCGCCAGCAGCTTGGGTGGACAGGATTACAATGAG.

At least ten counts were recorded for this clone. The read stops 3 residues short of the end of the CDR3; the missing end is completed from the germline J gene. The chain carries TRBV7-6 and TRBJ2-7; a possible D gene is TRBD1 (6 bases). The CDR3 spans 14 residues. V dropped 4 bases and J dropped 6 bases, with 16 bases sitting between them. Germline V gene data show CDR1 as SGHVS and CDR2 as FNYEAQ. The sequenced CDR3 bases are TGTGCCAGCAGCTCGCGTCAGGGGACCGGCGAG. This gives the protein CASSSRQGTGE. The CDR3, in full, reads CASSSRQGTGEQYF. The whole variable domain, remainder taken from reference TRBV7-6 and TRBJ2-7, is GAGVSQSPRYKVTKRGQDVALRCDPISGHVSLYWYRQALGQGPEFLTYFNYEAQQDKSGLPNDRFSAERPEGSISTLTIQRTEQRDSAMYRCASSSRQGTGEQYFGPGTRLTVT.

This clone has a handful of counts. Partial CDR3 DNA: TGTGCCTGGGAGCGGACTAGCGGGAGATGGAATGAG. It codes for CAWERTSGRWNE. The CDR3 reads in full as CAWERTSGRWNEQFF. The chain joins TRBV30 to TRBJ2-1; 13 nucleotides align to TRBD2. Read coverage stops 3 residues before the CDR3 terminus; the germline J gene supplies the remainder. The germline V gene has CDR1 GTSNPN and CDR2 SVGIG (reference sequence). The CDR3 loop spans 15 amino acids. V lost 5 bases and J lost 7; bases outside the gene matches: 8.

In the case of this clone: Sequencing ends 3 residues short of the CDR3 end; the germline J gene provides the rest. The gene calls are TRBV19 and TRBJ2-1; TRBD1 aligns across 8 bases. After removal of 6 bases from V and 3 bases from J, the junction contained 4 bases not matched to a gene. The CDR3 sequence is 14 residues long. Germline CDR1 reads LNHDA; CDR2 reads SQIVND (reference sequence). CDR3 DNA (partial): TGTGCCAGTAGGCGGGACAGGTACTACAATGAG. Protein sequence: CASRRDRYYNE. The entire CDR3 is CASRRDRYYNEQFF.

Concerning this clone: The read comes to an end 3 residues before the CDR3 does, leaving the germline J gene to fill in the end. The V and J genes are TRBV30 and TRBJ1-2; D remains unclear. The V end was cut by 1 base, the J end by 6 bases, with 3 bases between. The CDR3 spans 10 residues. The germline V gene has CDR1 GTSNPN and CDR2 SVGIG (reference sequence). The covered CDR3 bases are TGTGCCTGGAGTGCGGATGGC. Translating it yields CAWSADG. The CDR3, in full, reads CAWSADGYTF.

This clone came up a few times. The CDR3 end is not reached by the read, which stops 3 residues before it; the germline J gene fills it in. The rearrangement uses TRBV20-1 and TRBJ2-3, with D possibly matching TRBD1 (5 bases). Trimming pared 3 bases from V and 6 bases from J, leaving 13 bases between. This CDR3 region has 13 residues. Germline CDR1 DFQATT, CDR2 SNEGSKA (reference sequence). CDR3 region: CSASGQGRDTQYF. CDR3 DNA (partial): TGCAGTGCTAGCGGGCAGGGCAGGGATACG.

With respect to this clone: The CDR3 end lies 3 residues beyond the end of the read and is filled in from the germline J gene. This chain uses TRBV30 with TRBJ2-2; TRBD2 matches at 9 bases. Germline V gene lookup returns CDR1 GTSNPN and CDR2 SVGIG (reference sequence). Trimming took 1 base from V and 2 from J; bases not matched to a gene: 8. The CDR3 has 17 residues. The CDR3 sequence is CAWSAHRTSANTGELFF. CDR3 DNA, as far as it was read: TGTGCCTGGAGTGCCCATAGGACTAGCGCAAACACCGGGGAG.

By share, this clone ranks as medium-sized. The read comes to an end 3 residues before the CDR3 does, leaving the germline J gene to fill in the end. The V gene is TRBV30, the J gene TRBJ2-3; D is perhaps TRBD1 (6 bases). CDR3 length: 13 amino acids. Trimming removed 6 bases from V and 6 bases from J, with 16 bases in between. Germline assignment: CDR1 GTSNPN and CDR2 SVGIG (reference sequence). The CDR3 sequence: CACLGGRRDTQYF. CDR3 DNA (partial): TGTGCCTGCTTAGGGGGAAGAAGGGATACG. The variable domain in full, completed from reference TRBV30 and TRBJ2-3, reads SQTIHQWPATLVQPVGSPLSLECTVEGTSNPNLYWYRQAAGRGLQLLFYSVGIGQISSEVPQNLSASRPQDRQFILSSKKLLLSDSGFYLCACLGGRRDTQYFGPGTRLTVL.

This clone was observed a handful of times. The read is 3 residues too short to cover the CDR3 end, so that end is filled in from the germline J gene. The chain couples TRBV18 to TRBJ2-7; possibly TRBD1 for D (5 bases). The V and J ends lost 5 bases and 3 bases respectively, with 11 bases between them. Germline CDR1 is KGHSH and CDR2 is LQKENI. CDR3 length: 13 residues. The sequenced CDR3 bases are TGTGCCAGCTCAGCCGATCAGGGCTACGAG. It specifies CASSADQGYE. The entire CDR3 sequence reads CASSADQGYEQYF.

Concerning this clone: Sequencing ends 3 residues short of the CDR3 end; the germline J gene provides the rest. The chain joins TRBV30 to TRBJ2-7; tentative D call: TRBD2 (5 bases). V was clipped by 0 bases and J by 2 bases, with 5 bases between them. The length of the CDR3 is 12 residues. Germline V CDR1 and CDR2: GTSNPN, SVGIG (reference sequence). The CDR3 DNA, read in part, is TGTGCCTGGAGTGTACTAGCCTACGAG. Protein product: CAWSVLAYE. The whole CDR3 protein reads CAWSVLAYEQYF.

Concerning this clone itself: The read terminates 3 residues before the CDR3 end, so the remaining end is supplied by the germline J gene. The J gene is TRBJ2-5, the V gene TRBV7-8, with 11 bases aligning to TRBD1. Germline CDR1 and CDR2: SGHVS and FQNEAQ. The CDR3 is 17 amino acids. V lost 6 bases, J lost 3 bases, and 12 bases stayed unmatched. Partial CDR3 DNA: TGTGCCAGCAGATCTCTCTCAAGGACAGGGGGCGAAGAGACC. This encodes CASRSLSRTGGEET. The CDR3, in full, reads CASRSLSRTGGEETQYF.

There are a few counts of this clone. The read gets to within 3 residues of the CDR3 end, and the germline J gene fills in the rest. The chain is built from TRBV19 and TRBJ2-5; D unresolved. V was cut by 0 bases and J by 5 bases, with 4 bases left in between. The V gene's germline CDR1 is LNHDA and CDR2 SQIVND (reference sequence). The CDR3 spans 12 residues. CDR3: CASSIDLETQYF. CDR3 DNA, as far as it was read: TGTGCCAGTAGTATAGACCTGGAGACC.

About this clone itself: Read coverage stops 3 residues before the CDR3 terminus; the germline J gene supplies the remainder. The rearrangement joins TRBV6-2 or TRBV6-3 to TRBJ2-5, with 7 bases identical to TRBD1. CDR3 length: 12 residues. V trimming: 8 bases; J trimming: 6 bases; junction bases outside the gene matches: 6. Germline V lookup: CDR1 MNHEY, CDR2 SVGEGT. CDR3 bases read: TGTGCCAGCCGTCAGGGGGTAAAGACC. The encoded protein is CASRQGVKT. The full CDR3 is CASRQGVKTQYF.

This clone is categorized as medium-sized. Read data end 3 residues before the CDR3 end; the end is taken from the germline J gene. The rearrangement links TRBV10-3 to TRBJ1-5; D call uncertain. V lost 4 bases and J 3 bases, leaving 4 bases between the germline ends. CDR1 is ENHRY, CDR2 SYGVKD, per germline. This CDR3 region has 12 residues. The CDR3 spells CAISGNNQPQHF. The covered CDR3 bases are TGTGCCATCAGTGGTAACAATCAGCCC.

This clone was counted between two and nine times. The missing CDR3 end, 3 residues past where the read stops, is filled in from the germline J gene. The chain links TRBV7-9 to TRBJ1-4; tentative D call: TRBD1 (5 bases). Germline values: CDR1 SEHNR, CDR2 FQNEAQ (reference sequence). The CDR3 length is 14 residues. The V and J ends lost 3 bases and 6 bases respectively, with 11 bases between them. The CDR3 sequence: CASSLSGGYEKLFF. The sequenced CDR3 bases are TGTGCCAGCAGCTTGTCGGGGGGGTATGAAAAA.

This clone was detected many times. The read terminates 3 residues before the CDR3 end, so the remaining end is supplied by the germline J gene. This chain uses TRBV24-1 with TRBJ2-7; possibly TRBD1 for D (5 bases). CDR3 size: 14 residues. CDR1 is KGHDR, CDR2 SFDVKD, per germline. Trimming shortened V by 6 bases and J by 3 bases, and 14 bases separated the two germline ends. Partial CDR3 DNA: TGTGCCACCAGTTCCCAGGGCTCCTTCTACGAG. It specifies CATSSQGSFYE. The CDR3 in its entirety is CATSSQGSFYEQYF.

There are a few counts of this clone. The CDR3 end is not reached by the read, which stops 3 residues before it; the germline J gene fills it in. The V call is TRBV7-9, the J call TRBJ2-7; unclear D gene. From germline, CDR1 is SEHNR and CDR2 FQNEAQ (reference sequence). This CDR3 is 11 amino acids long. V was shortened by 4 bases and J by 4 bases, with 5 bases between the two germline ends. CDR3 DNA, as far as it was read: TGTGCCAGCAGCTCCACATACGAG. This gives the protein CASSSTYE. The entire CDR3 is CASSSTYEQYF.

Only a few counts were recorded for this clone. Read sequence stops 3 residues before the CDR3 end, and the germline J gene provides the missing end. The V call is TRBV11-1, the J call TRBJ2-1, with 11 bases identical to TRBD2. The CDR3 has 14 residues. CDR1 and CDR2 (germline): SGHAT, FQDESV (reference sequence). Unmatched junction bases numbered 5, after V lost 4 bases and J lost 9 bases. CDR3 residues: CASSSLAGVGEQFF. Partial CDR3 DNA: TGTGCCAGCAGCTCACTAGCGGGAGTTGGTGAG.